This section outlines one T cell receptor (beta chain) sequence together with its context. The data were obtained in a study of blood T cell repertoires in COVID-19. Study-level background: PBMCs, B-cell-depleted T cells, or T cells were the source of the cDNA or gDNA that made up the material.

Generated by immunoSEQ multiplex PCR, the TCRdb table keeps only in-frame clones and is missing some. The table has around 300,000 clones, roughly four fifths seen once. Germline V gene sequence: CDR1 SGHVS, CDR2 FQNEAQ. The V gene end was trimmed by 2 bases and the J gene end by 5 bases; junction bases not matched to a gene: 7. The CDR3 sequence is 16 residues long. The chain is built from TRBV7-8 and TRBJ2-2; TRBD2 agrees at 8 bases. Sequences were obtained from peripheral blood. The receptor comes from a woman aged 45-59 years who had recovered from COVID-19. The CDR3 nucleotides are TGTGCCAGCAGCTTATCAGGGGCGGGGGGAACCGGGGAGCTGTTTTTT. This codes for CASSLSGAGGTGELFF.